Listed here are 11 T cell receptor beta chains from one sample, sequenced in a study of blood T cell repertoires in COVID-19. TCRdb's copy holds only in-frame clones and misses some; the assay was immunoSEQ multiplex PCR. This table has approximately 130,000 clones, about 85% appearing once. Sequencing used peripheral blood. These receptors came from a human donor in a cohort sampled during active COVID-19.

This clone has just one count. V and J are TRBV5-4 and TRBJ2-5; TRBD2 matches 14 bases. The CDR3 runs to 16 residues. V dropped 4 bases and J dropped 2; count of bases not matched to a gene: 4. Looked up from germline, CDR1 is SGHNT and CDR2 is YYREEE (reference sequence). CDR3 DNA sequence: TGTGCCAGCAGCCAAGGACTAGCGGGGGGACAAGAGACCCAGTACTTC. Protein: CASSQGLAGGQETQYF.

CDR3 in DNA: TGTGCCAGCAGTTTGGGGGCAGGGGCGAGGGCAGATACGCAGTATTTT. Translated: CASSLGAGARADTQYF. V is TRBV6-5 and J is TRBJ2-3; the D gene is possibly TRBD1 (6 bases). With 4 bases removed from V and 4 bases from J, the gap between germline ends came to 18 bases. Germline values: CDR1 MNHEY, CDR2 SVGAGI. The CDR3 is 16 residues long.

This clone was detected once. V gene TRBV5-4 combines with J gene TRBJ2-2; no definite D call. Germline assignment: CDR1 SGHNT and CDR2 YYREEE (reference sequence). This CDR3 spans 14 amino acids. V was shortened by 4 bases and J by 3 bases, with 10 bases between the two germline ends. The CDR3 DNA is TGTGCCAGCAGCCGAGAGATCTACACCGGGGAGCTGTTTTTT. Its protein product is CASSREIYTGELFF.

The chain links TRBV11-3 to TRBJ2-1; 8 bases fit TRBD1. V trimming: 3 bases; J trimming: 5 bases; junction bases outside the gene matches: 15. Germline V gives CDR1 SGHNT, CDR2 YENEEA. This CDR3 has 18 amino acids. The CDR3 spells CASSFLTPDREGDNEQFF. CDR3 coding DNA: TGTGCCAGCAGCTTCCTCACCCCGGACAGGGAAGGAGACAATGAGCAGTTCTTC.

This chain uses TRBV5-1 with TRBJ1-4, with D possibly TRBD1 on 5 matching bases. V was clipped by 3 bases and J by 8 bases, with 8 bases between them. This CDR3 comprises 12 residues. Germline V gene sequence: CDR1 SGHRS, CDR2 YFSETQ. In nucleotides, the CDR3 is TGCGCCAGCAGCTCGAAGGGGGAAAAACTGTTTTTT. Translated, it gives CASSSKGEKLFF.

The table lists this clone with a count of one. The V call is TRBV30, the J call TRBJ2-7; TRBD1 agrees at 9 bases. Germline V gene lookup returns CDR1 GTSNPN and CDR2 SVGIG (reference sequence). CDR3 size: 18 residues. J was trimmed by 0 bases and V by 7 bases; bases with no gene match: 19. The CDR3 spells CASYFGTGTPLNSYEQYF. DNA of the CDR3: TGTGCCTCCTACTTTGGGACAGGGACTCCTCTCAACTCCTACGAGCAGTACTTC.

The chain is built from TRBV12-5 and TRBJ1-5; D gene ambiguous. CDR3 length: 14 amino acids. Germline CDR1 reads LGHNT; CDR2 reads FRNRAP. V lost 6 bases, J lost 3 bases, and 12 bases lay in between. CDR3 coding DNA: TGTGCTAGTGGCGAGGGTCCTAACAATCAGCCCCAGCATTTT. Translating gives CASGEGPNNQPQHF.

The chain uses TRBV7-3 and TRBJ2-1; TRBD2 might be the D (7 bases). V lost 1 base and J 3 bases, leaving 13 bases between the germline ends. Germline V lookup: CDR1 SGHTA, CDR2 FQGTGA. This CDR3 is 16 amino acids long. The CDR3 loop reads CASSLRAGALYNEQFF. The CDR3 bases are TGTGCCAGCAGCTTAAGGGCGGGGGCACTCTACAATGAGCAGTTCTTC.

The chain employs TRBV24-1 and TRBJ2-1; 7 positions agree with TRBD2. With V trimmed by 5 bases and J by 8 bases, 8 bases remained unmatched. The CDR3 is 14 amino acids. Germline loops: CDR1 KGHDR, CDR2 SFDVKD. The CDR3 spells CATSVGRLADEQFF. CDR3 DNA sequence: TGTGCCACCAGTGTTGGAAGACTAGCTGATGAGCAGTTCTTC.

The chain joins TRBV6-5 to TRBJ1-4; D is possibly TRBD1 (5 bases). V was pared by 0 bases and J by 5 bases, with 10 bases between. The V gene's germline CDR1 is MNHEY and CDR2 SVGAGI. The CDR3 loop spans 15 amino acids. The CDR3 loop is CASSYSGTPNEKLFF. In nucleotides, the CDR3 is TGTGCCAGCAGTTACTCGGGGACTCCAAATGAAAAACTGTTTTTT.

A few counts support this clone. The rearrangement joins TRBV28 to TRBJ1-1; D unresolved. This CDR3 region has 12 residues. The germline V gene has CDR1 MDHEN and CDR2 SYDVKM. The V end was cut by 5 bases, the J end by 11 bases, with 15 bases between. The CDR3 sequence is CASSLTRISAFF. For the CDR3, the DNA is TGTGCCAGCAGTCTTACTCGAATTTCGGCTTTCTTT.